The 26 T cell receptor beta chains reported below all come from one sample, sequenced in a study of blood T cell repertoires in COVID-19. The assay was immunoSEQ multiplex PCR, and TCRdb's table has in-frame clones only and misses some. The sample contains about 160,000 clones, around 85% of which appear only once. Sequencing used peripheral blood. The receptors stem from a human donor with acute or convalescent COVID-19. The donor label of this sample is uncertain.

This rearrangement joins TRBV28 to TRBJ2-7; 11 bases fit TRBD1. The germline gives CDR1 MDHEN, CDR2 SYDVKM. V shed 2 bases and J 6 bases; nucleotides not matched to a gene: 6. The CDR3 has 15 amino acids. CDR3 protein: CASSLKGQGGREQYF. DNA of the CDR3: TGTGCCAGCAGTTTAAAGGGACAGGGGGGACGCGAGCAGTACTTC.

The rearrangement joins TRBV11-2 to TRBJ1-2, with D perhaps TRBD1 (5 bases). Germline V gives CDR1 SGHAT, CDR2 FQNNGV. The CDR3 contains 16 residues. Trimming removed 5 bases from V and 4 bases from J, with 20 bases in between. This chain's CDR3 is CASSPNPGALFYGYTF. The DNA for the CDR3 is TGTGCCAGCAGCCCTAACCCTGGGGCCCTTTTCTATGGCTACACCTTC.

The chain carries TRBV25-1 and TRBJ1-6, with D tentatively TRBD1 (6 bases). The V and J ends lost 2 bases and 5 bases respectively, with 13 bases between them. The CDR3 is made up of 16 amino acids. The V gene's germline CDR1 is MGHDK and CDR2 SYGVNS. The DNA of the CDR3 is TGTGCCAGCAGTGAAAAGGACAGCGTTCATAATTCACCCCTCCACTTT. Protein sequence: CASSEKDSVHNSPLHF.

The CDR3 protein is CASNRGDRGQTGELFF. The CDR3 nucleotides read TGTGCCAGCAACCGGGGGGACAGGGGGCAAACCGGGGAGCTGTTTTTT. The rearrangement uses TRBV28 and TRBJ2-2; 12 bases are shared with TRBD1. The V gene's germline CDR1 is MDHEN and CDR2 SYDVKM. The CDR3 spans 16 residues. V trimming: 7 bases; J trimming: 5 bases; junction bases outside the gene matches: 8. Drawing the rest from reference TRBV28 and TRBJ2-2, the complete variable domain is DVKVTQSSRYLVKRTGEKVFLECVQDMDHENMFWYRQDPGLGLRLIYFSYDVKMKEKGDIPEGYSVSREKKERFSLILESASTNQTSMYLCASNRGDRGQTGELFFGEGSRLTVL.

This chain connects TRBV12-5 to TRBJ1-2, with TRBD1 matching over 9 bases. The CDR3 spans 13 residues. V was clipped by 6 bases and J by 5 bases; unmatched bases: 4. Per the germline V gene, CDR1 is LGHNT and CDR2 is FRNRAP. CDR3 coding DNA: TGTGCTAGTGGCTCGACAGGGGGTTATGGCTACACCTTC. Translated: CASGSTGGYGYTF.

This clone was observed a handful of times. This CDR3 reads CASKTSPTGELFF. CDR3 bases: TGTGCCAGTAAAACTAGCCCGACCGGGGAGCTGTTTTTT. The chain employs TRBV19 and TRBJ2-2; TRBD2 is a possible D gene (6 bases). V lost 7 bases to trimming and J lost 5 bases, with 11 bases between them. The CDR3 is 13 amino acids. Germline CDR1 and CDR2: LNHDA and SQIVND (reference sequence).

The V call is TRBV5-1, the J call TRBJ2-5, with D uncertain. The V end lost 5 bases, the J end lost 1 base, and 12 bases lay between the germline ends. CDR1 and CDR2 from the germline V gene are SGHRS and YFSETQ. CDR3 length: 14 residues. The CDR3 region is CASRSVGFQETQYF. In nucleotides, the CDR3 is TGCGCCAGCAGGTCGGTCGGGTTCCAAGAGACCCAGTACTTC.

This chain uses TRBV28 with TRBJ1-2; 8 bases line up with TRBD1. The ends lost 1 base at V and 4 bases at J; junction bases unmatched: 5. The CDR3 is 15 residues long. CDR1 is MDHEN and CDR2 is SYDVKM in the germline V gene. CDR3 loop: CASSLLEGQGYGYTF. CDR3 sequence (DNA): TGTGCCAGCAGTTTATTAGAAGGACAGGGCTATGGCTACACCTTC.

The V gene is TRBV5-1, the J gene TRBJ1-2; D is unclear. The V end was cut by 3 bases, the J end by 3 bases, with 18 bases between. CDR3 length equals 16 residues. Germline loops: CDR1 SGHRS, CDR2 YFSETQ. The chain's CDR3 is CASSYYTQGGDYGYTF. The DNA of the CDR3 is TGCGCCAGCAGCTATTACACCCAAGGAGGAGACTATGGCTACACCTTC. Full variable domain (outside the CDR3, taken from reference TRBV5-1 and TRBJ1-2): KAGVTQTPRYLIKTRGQQVTLSCSPISGHRSVSWYQQTPGQGLQFLFEYFSETQRNKGNFPGRFSGRQFSNSRSEMNVSTLELGDSALYLCASSYYTQGGDYGYTFGSGTRLTVV.

The rearrangement links TRBV20-1 to TRBJ2-6, with TRBD1 matching over 9 bases. J gave up 0 bases and V 3 bases, and 9 bases lay outside the gene matches. The CDR3 length is 18 residues. Germline CDR1 reads DFQATT; CDR2 reads SNEGSKA (reference sequence). The CDR3 loop is CSASRDRGFSSGANVLTF. The DNA for the CDR3 is TGCAGTGCTAGTCGCGACAGGGGGTTTAGCTCTGGGGCCAACGTCCTGACTTTC.

The CDR3 DNA is TGTGCCAGCAGCCTTCTTGGGACACCCCCATCAGGCTACACCTTC. Its protein product is CASSLLGTPPSGYTF. The chain combines TRBV27 with TRBJ1-2; D possibly corresponds to TRBD1 (6 bases). V shed 6 bases and J shed 8 bases, with 22 bases lying between them. CDR1 is MNHEY, CDR2 SMNVEV, per germline (reference sequence). The CDR3 runs to 15 residues.

The rearrangement joins TRBV2 to TRBJ1-6; 9 nucleotides align to TRBD1. After removal of 6 bases from V and 6 bases from J, the junction contained 6 bases not matched to a gene. Looked up from germline, CDR1 is SNHLY and CDR2 is FYNNEI. CDR3 length: 15 residues. CDR3 bases: TGTGCCAGCAGCTTCGAGGGACAGGGTAATTCACCCCTCCACTTT. Protein product: CASSFEGQGNSPLHF. The variable domain in full, with the rest retrieved from reference TRBV2 and TRBJ1-6, is EPEVTQTPSHQVTQMGQEVILRCVPISNHLYFYWYRQILGQKVEFLVSFYNNEISEKSEIFDDQFSVERPDGSNFTLKIRSTKLEDSAMYFCASSFEGQGNSPLHFGNGTRLTVT.

The count of this clone is one. This chain connects TRBV4-3 to TRBJ2-7, with a weak D call TRBD1 (6 bases). The germline V gene encodes CDR1 LGHNA and CDR2 YSLEER. The CDR3 extends over 14 amino acids. V lost 2 bases and J lost 2, with 10 bases in between. The CDR3 region is CASSQKKGAYEQYF. The CDR3 DNA reads TGCGCCAGCAGCCAAAAAAAGGGGGCCTACGAGCAGTACTTC.

CDR3 amino acids: CASARPDGRTEAFF. In nucleotides, the CDR3 is TGTGCCAGCGCCAGACCGGACGGGAGGACTGAAGCTTTCTTT. The rearrangement uses TRBV6-5 and TRBJ1-1; D remains unclear. Germline loops: CDR1 MNHEY, CDR2 SVGAGI. The CDR3 sequence is 14 residues long. V lost 8 bases to trimming and J lost 5 bases, with 18 bases between them.

This rearrangement joins TRBV6-2 or TRBV6-3 to TRBJ2-5; 8 bases are a match to TRBD2. The CDR3 is 16 amino acids. J was trimmed by 4 bases and V by 2 bases; bases with no gene match: 9. Looked up from germline, CDR1 is MNHEY and CDR2 is SVGEGT. The CDR3 protein is CASSYQRGKDIETQYF. DNA for the CDR3: TGTGCCAGCAGTTACCAGCGGGGGAAGGATATAGAGACCCAGTACTTC.

The V gene is TRBV25-1, the J gene TRBJ1-1, with TRBD1 as a possible D gene (5 bases). The germline V gene encodes CDR1 MGHDK and CDR2 SYGVNS. The CDR3 loop spans 16 amino acids. The V and J ends lost 1 base and 4 bases respectively, with 16 bases between them. The CDR3 region has the DNA TGTGCCAGCAGTGAATGGGGAGGGGAGGTGGGCACTGAAGCTTTCTTT. The encoded protein is CASSEWGGEVGTEAFF.

This chain joins TRBV5-1 and TRBJ2-1; 12 bases map to TRBD2. With 4 bases clipped from V and 5 bases from J, the junction kept 16 bases outside the gene matches. Germline-derived CDR1 and CDR2 are SGHRS and YFSETQ. CDR3 size: 19 residues. CDR3 amino acids: CASSPDQLLAGGLNNEQFF. DNA for the CDR3: TGCGCCAGCAGCCCAGACCAGCTACTAGCGGGGGGCCTAAACAATGAGCAGTTCTTC. Full variable domain (outside the CDR3, taken from reference TRBV5-1 and TRBJ2-1): KAGVTQTPRYLIKTRGQQVTLSCSPISGHRSVSWYQQTPGQGLQFLFEYFSETQRNKGNFPGRFSGRQFSNSRSEMNVSTLELGDSALYLCASSPDQLLAGGLNNEQFFGPGTRLTVL.

The chain couples TRBV7-2 to TRBJ2-5; 7 bases match TRBD1. Germline V CDR1 and CDR2: SGHTA, FQGNSA. The J segment lost 1 base and the V segment lost 5 bases, leaving 13 bases of the junction unmatched. This CDR3 spans 17 amino acids. The CDR3 spells CASSPQPRDRGQETQYF. CDR3 nucleotide sequence: TGTGCCAGCAGCCCGCAACCCCGGGACAGAGGCCAAGAGACCCAGTACTTC.

This chain connects TRBV2 to TRBJ1-5; TRBD1 might be the D (5 bases). Germline V gene lookup returns CDR1 SNHLY and CDR2 FYNNEI. V was trimmed by 6 bases and J by 0 bases, leaving 12 bases between them. This CDR3 comprises 15 residues. CDR3 sequence reads: CASRVAGFSNQPQHF. CDR3 sequence (DNA): TGTGCCAGCAGGGTGGCAGGGTTTAGCAATCAGCCCCAGCATTTT.

The rearrangement joins TRBV9 to TRBJ1-2; D call uncertain. Deletions cut 2 bases from V and 6 bases from J, with 17 bases between. Per the germline V gene, CDR1 is SGDLS and CDR2 is YYNGEE. This CDR3 contains 15 residues. CDR3 sequence reads: CASSVSSRIGHGYTF. In DNA, the CDR3 is TGTGCCAGCAGCGTCAGCTCCAGGATTGGGCATGGCTACACCTTC. Full variable domain (remainder filled in from reference TRBV9 and TRBJ1-2): DSGVTQTPKHLITATGQRVTLRCSPRSGDLSVYWYQQSLDQGLQFLIQYYNGEERAKGNILERFSAQQFPDLHSELNLSSLELGDSALYFCASSVSSRIGHGYTFGSGTRLTVV.

The V and J genes are TRBV29-1 and TRBJ1-1, with D unresolved. Trimming shortened V by 4 bases and J by 7 bases, and 10 bases separated the two germline ends. This CDR3 comprises 11 residues. Germline V gene sequence: CDR1 SQVTM, CDR2 ANQGSEA. The DNA for the CDR3 is TGCAGCGTTGGTGACAACGTTGAAGCTTTCTTT. Translated: CSVGDNVEAFF.

There are a few counts of this clone. The chain employs TRBV9 and TRBJ2-3; 7 positions agree with TRBD1. J lost 5 bases, V lost 0 bases, and 6 bases had no gene match. The CDR3 contains 15 residues. Germline V gene sequence: CDR1 SGDLS, CDR2 YYNGEE. The chain's CDR3 is CASSVGTGSVDTQYF. The CDR3 DNA is TGTGCCAGCAGCGTAGGGACAGGCAGTGTAGATACGCAGTATTTT. Looking up the rest from reference TRBV9 and TRBJ2-3 gives the full variable domain: DSGVTQTPKHLITATGQRVTLRCSPRSGDLSVYWYQQSLDQGLQFLIQYYNGEERAKGNILERFSAQQFPDLHSELNLSSLELGDSALYFCASSVGTGSVDTQYFGPGTRLTVL.

The V and J genes are TRBV5-6 and TRBJ1-3; D gene uncertain. The CDR3 has 15 residues. Trimming cost V 3 bases and J 0 bases, with 10 bases left between them. Germline CDR1 and CDR2: SGHDT and YYEEEE. Here the CDR3 DNA reads TGTGCCAGCAGCTCGCGCGGGAACTCTGGAAACACCATATATTTT. Translating gives CASSSRGNSGNTIYF.

In DNA form, the CDR3 reads TGCGCCAGCAGCCGACAGGTTACTAATTCACCCCTCCACTTT. It codes for CASSRQVTNSPLHF. The gene calls are TRBV5-1 and TRBJ1-6; a weak D match, TRBD1 (6 bases). This CDR3 is built from 14 residues. Between the trimmed V and J ends, which lost 4 bases and 6 bases, there was a span of 11 bases. Germline lookup yields CDR1 SGHRS and CDR2 YFSETQ.

The chain joins TRBV30 to TRBJ1-5; D may be TRBD1 (5 bases). Germline CDR1 reads GTSNPN; CDR2 reads SVGIG (reference sequence). Trimming removed 5 bases from V and 1 base from J, with 12 bases in between. The CDR3 length is 14 residues. CDR3 DNA sequence: TGTGCCTGGGACCAGGGTCTGAGCAATCAGCCCCAGCATTTT. Translated, it gives CAWDQGLSNQPQHF. Combining the CDR3 with reference TRBV30 and TRBJ1-5 gives the whole variable domain SQTIHQWPATLVQPVGSPLSLECTVEGTSNPNLYWYRQAAGRGLQLLFYSVGIGQISSEVPQNLSASRPQDRQFILSSKKLLLSDSGFYLCAWDQGLSNQPQHFGDGTRLSIL.

The chain recombines TRBV19 with TRBJ1-1; maybe TRBD1 (6 bases). The germline V gene encodes CDR1 LNHDA and CDR2 SQIVND (reference sequence). This CDR3 region has 15 residues. Trimming shortened V by 7 bases and J by 0 bases, and 15 bases separated the two germline ends. This CDR3 is CASMDSFFMNTEAFF. In DNA, the CDR3 is TGTGCCAGTATGGACAGTTTCTTCATGAACACTGAAGCTTTCTTT.